Listed below are T cell receptor beta chains from one sample, sequenced in a study of T cell repertoires in cytomegalovirus infection. No cognate antigen is known for these TCRs. MiXCR was run by TCRdb on the reads, yielding one entry per CDR3 protein. Of 650,000 to 900,000 distinct CDR3 sequences listed, roughly 28% are singletons. The sample was cultured CD8+ T cells from PBMCs, taken from culture after CMV antigen stimulation. These receptor sequences come from a human donor in good health (CMV status not recorded). Some clones in this sample may be carry-over from other donors' samples. CDR3s include the opening cysteine and the closing phenylalanine or tryptophan. A D gene is named only where the DNA matches it firmly. A row's size may be missing; if present it is once, few, many or a size class.

clone_size j_call d_call v_call cdr3_nt cdr3_aa
few TRBJ1-1 TRBD1 TRBV6-6 TGTGCCAGCAGTTACCCGCGGGACAGCTACTACTTAAACACTGAAGCTTTCTTT CASSYPRDSYYLNTEAFF
NA TRBJ1-5 NA TRBV2 TGTGCCAGCAGCCTGTGGACGAATCAGCCCCAGCATTTT CASSLWTNQPQHF
once TRBJ1-4 NA TRBV27 TGTGCCAGCAGACGGGGGGGTCTGGGTAATGAAAAACTGTTTTTT CASRRGGLGNEKLFF
few TRBJ1-2 NA TRBV15 TGTGCCACCAGCAGAGAGGGGCAGAATTCTTATGGCTACACCTTC CATSREGQNSYGYTF
NA TRBJ2-7 TRBD2 TRBV24-1 TGTGCCACCAGTGATTTGGTCAAGGGGCGGGAGCACGAGCAGTACTTC CATSDLVKGREHEQYF
once TRBJ2-2 NA TRBV10-3 TGTGCCATCAGTGAGTCGGGAGAGGGGAACACCGGGGAGCTGTTTTTT CAISESGEGNTGELFF
NA TRBJ2-3 TRBD2 TRBV7-9 TGTGCCAGCAGCTCCGGACTAGCGGTGAATACGCAGTATTTT CASSSGLAVNTQYF
NA TRBJ2-1 NA TRBV4-1 TGCGCCAGCAGCCGGAAGAGGGGCTACAATGAGCAGTTCTTC CASSRKRGYNEQFF
many TRBJ1-5 NA TRBV5-5 TGTGCCAGCAGCTTGGAGGGGGGATTGAGCAATCAGCCCCAGCATTTT CASSLEGGLSNQPQHF
many TRBJ1-1 TRBD1 TRBV7-8 TGTGCCAGCAGCTTTCCCGGGACAGGGACGAACACTGAAGCTTTCTTT CASSFPGTGTNTEAFF
few TRBJ2-2 NA TRBV6-5 TGTGCCAGCAGTTACGGGGGCTCGGGCACCGGGGAGCTGTTTTTT CASSYGGSGTGELFF
few TRBJ2-7 TRBD1 TRBV7-8 TGTGCCAGCAGCTGGTTGGGACAGGGGAACTACGAGCAGTACTTC CASSWLGQGNYEQYF
NA TRBJ1-6 TRBD1 TRBV19 TGTGCCAGTAGTCCCGACGGACAGGGGGACTATTATAATTCACCCCTCCACTTT CASSPDGQGDYYNSPLHF
NA TRBJ2-4 TRBD1 TRBV6-2/TRBV6-3 TGTGCCAGCAGTTACTCGATCGACAGGGGGCCTAAAAACATTCAGTACTTC CASSYSIDRGPKNIQYF
few TRBJ1-2 NA TRBV12-3/TRBV12-4 TGTGCCAGCAGGCTCGGAGAAGGCTATGGCTACACCTTC CASRLGEGYGYTF
NA TRBJ2-7 NA TRBV7-6 TGTGCCAGCAGCTTAGACAAGTGGTACGAGCAGTACTTC CASSLDKWYEQYF
many TRBJ1-1 NA TRBV12-3/TRBV12-4 TGTGCCAGCAGTTTTGGCGCTGAAGCTTTCTTT CASSFGAEAFF
NA TRBJ2-1 TRBD2 TRBV9 TGTGCCAGCAGCGCTCCATCATGGGCTAGCGGGGGCTACAATGAGCAGTTCTTC CASSAPSWASGGYNEQFF
NA TRBJ1-1 TRBD1 TRBV6-6 TGTGCCAGCAGCCCGGGACAGGGGATGACTGAAGCTTTCTTT CASSPGQGMTEAFF
NA TRBJ1-2 NA TRBV27 TGTGCCAGCATTAGCCGGAACTATGGCTACACCTTC CASISRNYGYTF
NA TRBJ1-5 NA TRBV12-3/TRBV12-4 TGTGCCAGCAACGATGGGGGGACTGGTAGCAATCAGCCCCAGCATTTT CASNDGGTGSNQPQHF
few TRBJ1-3 NA TRBV2 TGTGCCAGCAGTGAAAGGCAACCTGGAGGAAACACCATATATTTT CASSERQPGGNTIYF
few TRBJ2-2 NA TRBV4-2 TGTGCCAGCAGCCCCCCCGGGATCGGGTACACCGGGGAGCTGTTTTTT CASSPPGIGYTGELFF
once TRBJ2-5 TRBD1 TRBV6-6 TGTGCCAGCAACTACCGTACAGGGGTGGGAGAGACCCAGTACTTC CASNYRTGVGETQYF
NA TRBJ2-7 NA TRBV12-3/TRBV12-4 TGTGCCAGCAGTTTCGGAACCGTCGAGCAGTACTTC CASSFGTVEQYF
NA TRBJ1-5 NA TRBV12-5 TGTGCTAGTGGTTTGGTACTTTTGGGGAATCAGCCCCAGCATTTT CASGLVLLGNQPQHF
few TRBJ2-5 NA TRBV12-3/TRBV12-4 TGTGCCAGCAGTTTGGACAGTAACCGAGGAGAGACCCAGTACTTC CASSLDSNRGETQYF
NA TRBJ2-3 NA TRBV7-9 TGTGTCTTAGGGCGGGGCCGCACAGATACGCAGTATTTT CVLGRGRTDTQYF
NA TRBJ2-5 NA TRBV6-1 TGTGCCAGCAGTCGACCAGGGCGGGCAGAGACCCAGTACTTC CASSRPGRAETQYF
many TRBJ2-1 TRBD2 TRBV12-3/TRBV12-4 TGTGCCAGCAGTTTACGCGGGGGGGGGCACAATGAGCAGTTCTTC CASSLRGGGHNEQFF
NA TRBJ1-2 NA TRBV19 TGTGCCAGTAGCACAGGGTTGTGGGGCTACACCTTC CASSTGLWGYTF
NA TRBJ1-5 NA TRBV12-3/TRBV12-4 TGTGCCAGCAGGGGACTATTGACGGGCCAGCATTTT CASRGLLTGQHF
few TRBJ1-4 NA TRBV6-2/TRBV6-3 TGTGCCAGCAGTTACGAAGCAGCAACTAATGAAAAACTGTTTTTT CASSYEAATNEKLFF
NA TRBJ2-5 TRBD2 TRBV7-6 TGTGCCAGCAGCTTATTGAGAAGCGGGGGCATAGAAGAGACCCAGTACTTC CASSLLRSGGIEETQYF
NA TRBJ1-1 NA TRBV6-1 TGTGCCAGCAGCGGTACCGGGACCCCGAACACTGAAGCTTTCTTT CASSGTGTPNTEAFF
NA TRBJ1-1 NA TRBV15 TGTGCCACCAGCCGAGGCAGAGAGAACACTGAAGCTTTCTTT CATSRGRENTEAFF
many TRBJ2-7 NA TRBV12-3/TRBV12-4 TGTGCCAGCAGTCCTCATCGGTACGAGCAGTACTTC CASSPHRYEQYF
few TRBJ1-2 NA TRBV5-1 TGCGCCAGCAGCCCGGCAGAAAGAGAGAACTATGGCTACACCTTC CASSPAERENYGYTF
NA TRBJ1-4 TRBD1 TRBV14 TGTGCCAGCAGCCATGGGGACAGATTTGAAAAACTGTTTTTT CASSHGDRFEKLFF
many TRBJ2-7 NA TRBV7-2 TGTGCCAGCAGCTCAGCTGGGACGGTGAACTACGAGCAGTACTTC CASSSAGTVNYEQYF
NA TRBJ1-3 NA TRBV20-1 TGCAGTGCTAGATCTCTCCTGGACACCCACGGTCCTGGAAACACCATATATTTT CSARSLLDTHGPGNTIYF
NA TRBJ1-1 TRBD1 TRBV5-4 TGTGCCAGCAGCTTTGGACAGGGGGCCTACACTGAAGCTTTCTTT CASSFGQGAYTEAFF
NA TRBJ1-1 NA TRBV6-5 TGTGCCAGCAGTTACTCGCCGGACACTGAAGCTTTCTTT CASSYSPDTEAFF
many TRBJ1-1 TRBD1 TRBV7-6 TGTGCCAGCAGCCCAAAGGCAGGGGGAGGAACCATGAACACTGAAGCTTTCTTT CASSPKAGGGTMNTEAFF
few TRBJ2-5 TRBD1 TRBV7-9 TGTGCCAGCAGCTTAAGGGGACAGGGGTACCAAGAGACCCAGTACTTC CASSLRGQGYQETQYF
NA TRBJ2-1 TRBD2 TRBV27 TGTGCCAGCTGCGGCGGGGGAACCGTCAATGAGCAGTTCTTC CASCGGGTVNEQFF
NA TRBJ2-7 NA TRBV2 TGTGCCAGCAGTCTTCGATTTCCGGGACACGGGCTGGAGCAGTACTTC CASSLRFPGHGLEQYF
few TRBJ1-3 NA TRBV2 TGTGCCAGCAGTGATCGGCCGGGCCGCTCTGGAAACACCATATATTTT CASSDRPGRSGNTIYF
few TRBJ1-5 TRBD1 TRBV19 TGTGCCACCCTAGGGGGCAGCTATCAGCCCCAGCATTTT CATLGGSYQPQHF
NA TRBJ2-1 NA TRBV7-6 TGTGCCAGCAGCGCCCCGGGACATAACTACAATGAGCAGTTCTTC CASSAPGHNYNEQFF
many TRBJ2-2 TRBD2 TRBV7-6 TGTGCCAGCAGCCTCCGACTAGCGGGGGGGAACACCGGGGAGCTGTTTTTT CASSLRLAGGNTGELFF
NA TRBJ2-5 TRBD1 TRBV5-4 TGTGCCAGCAGCCAGATCACAGGACAGGGTGAAGAGACCCAGTACTTC CASSQITGQGEETQYF
many TRBJ2-2 NA TRBV7-8 TGTGCCAGCATCTCGATCTTATTGGGACGGAACACCGGGGAGCTGTTTTTT CASISILLGRNTGELFF
NA TRBJ1-1 TRBD1 TRBV7-3 TGTGCCAGCAGCCCTACACTGACCCGGGACAGTTGTTCTTTAAACACTGAAGCTTTCTTT CASSPTLTRDSCSLNTEAFF
many TRBJ1-5 NA TRBV7-8 TGTGCCAGCAGCCCGATCTGGGGGCATGATCAGCCCCAGCATTTT CASSPIWGHDQPQHF
NA TRBJ2-2 TRBD2 TRBV4-2 TGTGCCAGCAGCCAATCCACCCTAGCGGGGGGGTTCTCCGGGGAGCTGTTTTTT CASSQSTLAGGFSGELFF
NA TRBJ1-4 NA TRBV7-8 TGTGCCAGCAGCTTAGAGGCGGGACGGTGGGAAAAACTGTTTTTT CASSLEAGRWEKLFF